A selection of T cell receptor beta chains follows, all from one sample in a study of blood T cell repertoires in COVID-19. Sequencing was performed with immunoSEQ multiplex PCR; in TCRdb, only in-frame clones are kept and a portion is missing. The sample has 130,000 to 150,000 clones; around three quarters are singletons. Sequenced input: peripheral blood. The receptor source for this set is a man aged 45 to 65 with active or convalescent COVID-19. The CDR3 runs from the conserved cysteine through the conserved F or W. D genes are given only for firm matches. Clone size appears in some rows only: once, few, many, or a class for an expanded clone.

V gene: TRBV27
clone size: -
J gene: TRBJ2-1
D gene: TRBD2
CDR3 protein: CASSGLAGTNEQFF
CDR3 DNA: TGTGCCAGCTCGGGACTAGCGGGAACGAATGAGCAGTTCTTC

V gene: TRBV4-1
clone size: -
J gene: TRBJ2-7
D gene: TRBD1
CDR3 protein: CASSQGGTGFYEQYF
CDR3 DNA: TGCGCCAGCAGCCAAGGAGGGACAGGGTTTTACGAGCAGTACTTC

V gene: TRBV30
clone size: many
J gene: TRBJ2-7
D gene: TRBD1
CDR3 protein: CAWSWGQAYEQYF
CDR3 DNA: TGTGCCTGGAGTTGGGGACAGGCCTACGAGCAGTACTTC

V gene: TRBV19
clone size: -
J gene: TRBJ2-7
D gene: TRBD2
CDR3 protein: CASGQRENWKEQYF
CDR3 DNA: TGTGCCAGTGGCCAGCGGGAGAATTGGAAGGAGCAGTACTTC

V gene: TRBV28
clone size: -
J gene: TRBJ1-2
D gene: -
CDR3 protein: CASSLSGSNGYTF
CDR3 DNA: TGTGCCAGCAGTTTATCCGGGAGTAATGGCTACACCTTC

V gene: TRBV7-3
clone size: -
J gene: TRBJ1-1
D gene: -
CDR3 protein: CASSLTQGVNAFF
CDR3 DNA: TGTGCCAGCAGCTTAACTCAGGGTGTGAATGCTTTCTTT

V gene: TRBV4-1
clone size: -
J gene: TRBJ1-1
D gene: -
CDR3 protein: CASSQDGIVAFF
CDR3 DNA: TGCGCCAGCAGCCAAGACGGGATCGTGGCTTTCTTT

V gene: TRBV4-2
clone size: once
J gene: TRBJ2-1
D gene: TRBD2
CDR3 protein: CASSQERRGANEQFF
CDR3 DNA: TGTGCCAGCAGCCAAGAACGGCGGGGGGCCAATGAGCAGTTCTTC

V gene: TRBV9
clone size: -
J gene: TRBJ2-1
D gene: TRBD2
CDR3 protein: CASSVAGGQSNEQFF
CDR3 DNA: TGTGCCAGCAGCGTAGCGGGAGGACAAAGTAATGAGCAGTTCTTC

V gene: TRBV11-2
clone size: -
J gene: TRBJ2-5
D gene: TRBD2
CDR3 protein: CASSLSGRRGPETQYF
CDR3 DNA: TGTGCCAGCAGCTTAAGCGGGAGAAGGGGCCCGGAGACCCAGTACTTC

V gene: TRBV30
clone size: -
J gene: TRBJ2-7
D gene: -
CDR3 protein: CAWTLPFTRYEQYF
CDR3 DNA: TGTGCCTGGACTCTCCCCTTTACTAGGTACGAGCAGTACTTC

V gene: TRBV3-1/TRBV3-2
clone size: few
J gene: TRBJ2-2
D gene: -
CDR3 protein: CASSQAGAGTGELFF
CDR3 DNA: TGTGCCAGCAGCCAAGCGGGAGCGGGCACCGGGGAGCTGTTTTTT

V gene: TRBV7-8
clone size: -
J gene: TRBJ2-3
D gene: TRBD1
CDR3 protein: CASSYQGAPDTQYF
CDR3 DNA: TGTGCCAGCAGCTACCAGGGGGCCCCAGATACGCAGTATTTT

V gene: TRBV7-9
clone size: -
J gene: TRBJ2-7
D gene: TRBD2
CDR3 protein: CASSLMGGDAKWGSYEQYF
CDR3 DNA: TGTGCCAGCAGCTTAATGGGAGGGGACGCCAAATGGGGCTCCTACGAGCAGTACTTC

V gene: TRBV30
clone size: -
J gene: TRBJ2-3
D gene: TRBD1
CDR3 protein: CASRTGGAADTQYF
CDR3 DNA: TGTGCCTCCCGGACAGGGGGCGCGGCAGATACGCAGTATTTT

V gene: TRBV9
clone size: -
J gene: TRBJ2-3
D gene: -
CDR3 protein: CASSLNSVNTQYF
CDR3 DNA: TGTGCCAGCAGCCTCAATAGCGTGAATACGCAGTATTTT

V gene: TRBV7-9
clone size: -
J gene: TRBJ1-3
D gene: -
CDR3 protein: CASSVSGDSGNTIYF
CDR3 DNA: TGTGCCAGCAGCGTCTCGGGGGACTCTGGAAACACCATATATTTT

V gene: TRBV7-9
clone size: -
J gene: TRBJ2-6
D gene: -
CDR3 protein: CASNHEGGEAFGANVLTF
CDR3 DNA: TGTGCCAGCAACCACGAGGGTGGGGAGGCCTTCGGGGCCAACGTCCTGACTTTC